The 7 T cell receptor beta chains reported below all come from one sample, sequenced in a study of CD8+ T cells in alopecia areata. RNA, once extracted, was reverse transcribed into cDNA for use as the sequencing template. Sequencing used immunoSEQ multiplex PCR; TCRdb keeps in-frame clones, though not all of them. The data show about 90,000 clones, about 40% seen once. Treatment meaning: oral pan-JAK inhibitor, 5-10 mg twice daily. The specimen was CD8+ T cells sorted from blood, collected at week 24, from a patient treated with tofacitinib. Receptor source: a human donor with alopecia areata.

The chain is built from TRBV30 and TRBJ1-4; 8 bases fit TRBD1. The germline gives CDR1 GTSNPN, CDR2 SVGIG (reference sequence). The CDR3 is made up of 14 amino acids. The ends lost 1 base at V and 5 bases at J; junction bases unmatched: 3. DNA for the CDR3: TGTGCCTGGAGTGCCAGGGGGCGAAATGAAAAACTGTTTTTT. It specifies CAWSARGRNEKLFF.

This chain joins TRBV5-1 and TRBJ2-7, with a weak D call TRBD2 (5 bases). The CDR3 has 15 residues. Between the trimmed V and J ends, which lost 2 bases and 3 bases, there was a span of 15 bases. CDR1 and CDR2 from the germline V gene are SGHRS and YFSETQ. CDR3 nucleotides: TGCGCCAGCAGCTTTACCGGACTCACGGACTACGAGCAGTACTTC. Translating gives CASSFTGLTDYEQYF.

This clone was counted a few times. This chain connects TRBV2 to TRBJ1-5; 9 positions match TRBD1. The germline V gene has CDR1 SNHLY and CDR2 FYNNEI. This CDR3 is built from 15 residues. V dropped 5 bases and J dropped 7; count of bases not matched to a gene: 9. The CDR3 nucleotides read TGTGCCAGCAGTCCACAGGGGGCCTTTGAGCAGCCCCAGCATTTT. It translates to CASSPQGAFEQPQHF.

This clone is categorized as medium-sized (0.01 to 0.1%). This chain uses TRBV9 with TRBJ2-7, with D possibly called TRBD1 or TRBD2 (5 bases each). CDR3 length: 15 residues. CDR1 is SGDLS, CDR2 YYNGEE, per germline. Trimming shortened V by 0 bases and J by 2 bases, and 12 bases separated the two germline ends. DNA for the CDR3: TGTGCCAGCAGCGTAGGTCTAGGGGAGACCTACGAGCAGTACTTC. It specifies CASSVGLGETYEQYF.

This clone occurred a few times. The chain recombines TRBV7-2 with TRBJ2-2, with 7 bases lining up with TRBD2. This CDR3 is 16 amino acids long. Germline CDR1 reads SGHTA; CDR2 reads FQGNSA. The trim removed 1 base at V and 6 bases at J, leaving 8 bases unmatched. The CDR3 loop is CASSLVLREYPGELFF. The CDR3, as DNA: TGTGCCAGCAGCTTAGTTTTGCGGGAGTATCCCGGGGAGCTGTTTTTT.

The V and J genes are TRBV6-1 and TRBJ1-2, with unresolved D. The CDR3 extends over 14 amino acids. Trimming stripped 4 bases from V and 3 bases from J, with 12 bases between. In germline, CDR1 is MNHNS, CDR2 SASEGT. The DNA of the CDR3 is TGTGCCAGCAGTGCTCACAGTGAATACTATGGCTACACCTTC. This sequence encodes CASSAHSEYYGYTF.

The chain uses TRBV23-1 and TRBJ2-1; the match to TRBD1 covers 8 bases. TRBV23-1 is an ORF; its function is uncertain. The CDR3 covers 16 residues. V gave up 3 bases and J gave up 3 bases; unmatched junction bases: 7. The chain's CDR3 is CASSQEDREIYNEQFF. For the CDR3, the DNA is TGCGCCAGCAGTCAGGAGGACAGGGAGATCTACAATGAGCAGTTCTTC.